The TCR beta chain under discussion was sequenced for a study of cytomegalovirus exposure and HLA in healthy donors (dated by TCRdb to about 2017). Regarding the study in general: According to an earlier analysis of a few hundred of the donors, 150 million to 200 million T cells yielded 117 million unique TCR beta sequences and around 280 Gb of sequence data. Roughly 300 gigabases of sequencing data and around 80 million unique TCR sequences made up an early release that covered approximately 700 HLA-typed donors. Among the approximately 430 genotyped donors, around 81% belonged to the genetic ancestry cluster associated with self-reported Caucasian donors. The aim of the study was to test whether cataloging public T cell receptors could identify signatures of past pathogen exposure. The T cell repertoires of under 750 subjects were profiled by immunosequencing and related to cytomegalovirus serostatus. Besides the first cohort of 550 to 750 subjects, a separate validation cohort made up of about 120 different subjects was used. To predict cytomegalovirus infection status, the study combined high-throughput TCR immunosequencing, statistical association of individual TCRs with disease status, and machine learning. A later analysis re-examined previously published TCR beta repertoires from roughly 720 donors and added high-resolution HLA genotyping to investigate patterns of TCR occurrence. Rather than using new phenotypic data, the later analysis identified candidate immune exposures from TCR beta sequences and from how often those sequences occurred across donors. In an earlier analysis of around 540 of the donors, high-throughput TCR beta sequencing was used to judge whether each TCR beta V gene segment behaved as functional or pseudogenic. Donor age, sex, ethnicity and CMV serostatus were collected together with the repertoire data. A later genetic analysis used genome-wide SNP genotypes for about 60% of the roughly 700 donors, treating that subset as a discovery cohort. Every discovery cohort repertoire had been produced on one sequencing platform. HLA typing covered class I and class II loci at four-digit resolution. The number of donors typed differed by locus, with 629-630 for A, B, C, DRB1 and DQB1, more than 500 for DQA1, nearly 610 for DPA1, and around 450 for DPB1. Four to six DR-DQ haplotypes were handled as single units for association and clustering, since linkage in the cohort was strong. Across about 380 genotyped donors of the cohort, an average of about 240,000 unique TCR beta nucleotide sequences per donor were sequenced, and 15% to 20% of those sequences were non-productive. Study-wide conclusions, independent of this receptor: In a later analysis, HLA-associated TCR beta chains were found to be more clonally expanded and to have lower generation probabilities than equally common non-associated chains. The 87-base-pair reads could not distinguish some IMGT-functional V segments, including TRBV6-2 and TRBV6-3, so those segments were excluded. A later genetic analysis reported fewer N-insertions in productive TCRs among donors in an Asian-associated ancestry cluster than the roughly 690-donor mean. The presence/absence analyses assumed that sequencing depth was roughly uniform across donors, and that assumption may not be true. Because HLA typing was unavailable for some donors at each locus, only the typed subset was used in association tests. In an earlier analysis of some 640 of the donors, most TCR beta V segments were observed in productive rearrangements about 87% or about 30% of the time, broadly matching IMGT annotations. Only TCR beta chains were sequenced in this cohort, and the absence of alpha or paired-chain data limited detectable features. Immune exposure information for the cohort was limited to CMV serostatus. Most TCR sequences were observed very rarely across donors, whereas some public TCRs were present in many individuals. Because counts were too low, roughly 16 rarely observed V segments, including chromosome 9 orphons, were excluded from the earlier analysis of around 640 of the donors. A group of highly shared sequence variants was considered likely to be a technical artifact of the sequencing pipeline. It was suggested by the authors that the approach could potentially be generalized to other disease states and immunological phenotypes. A further reported finding was that TCR beta sequences accurately predicted the HLA-A and HLA-B alleles for most subjects in the first cohort. Linkage disequilibrium might explain the correlated functional status among segregating V segments, but an unknown experimental factor could not be excluded. Several of the top co-occurrence clusters appeared to be linked to parvovirus B19, influenza, CMV and Epstein-Barr virus, according to a later analysis. According to a later analysis, most CMV-associated TCR beta chains appeared to be HLA-restricted, and the HLA associations seemed to be driven largely by CMV exposure. In vitro tests confirmed that a few of the cytomegalovirus-associated TCR beta chains recognize cytomegalovirus antigens. At a false discovery rate of 0.05, a later analysis linked around 15,000 TCR beta sequences to specific HLA alleles. A later genetic analysis associated a missense DCLRE1C variant with V-gene and J-gene trimming of TCR beta chains, and an independent cohort replicated the association. In a later analysis, the rate of TCR association differed among HLA loci, with DRB1 alleles having the most associated TCRs and HLA-C alleles having the fewest. Assigning TCR associations to individual alleles was difficult when HLA alleles, especially DR and DQ, strongly co-occurred. The classifier was reported to diagnose cytomegalovirus status with high specificity and sensitivity in both the original and validation cohorts. A total of 164 TCR beta chains were listed by the study as associated with cytomegalovirus.

CDR1 and CDR2 are read off the germline V gene as MNHNS and SASEGT. Taken from cysteine to phenylalanine, the CDR3 has 18 residues. Left in the record is the CDR3 DNA by itself, 54 bases read in frame from the first base. Between the V and J ends, shortened by 1 base and 0 bases respectively, the junction contains 16 bases. The cohort was made up of around 720 healthy bone marrow donors. Cohort members were all nominally healthy when sampled, although unrecorded immune exposures were likely present. The donor tested CMV seronegative and was one of the 352 seronegative cohort members. A peripheral blood sample was provided by each donor, and peripheral blood mononuclear cells were used for TCR beta sequencing. The Qiagen DNeasy Blood Extraction Kit was used to extract genomic DNA from the blood cell samples. As to this clone: The antigen it recognizes is unknown. It has no much larger one-base neighbor in the sample; base qualities were not kept.

Libraries came from the immunoSEQ multiplex PCR assay. For the multiplex PCR, a mixture combining 60 forward primers for TCR Vbeta segments and 13 reverse primers for TCR Jbeta segments was used. A multiplex PCR assay on genomic DNA amplified the CDR3 region of rearranged TCR beta genes. On the Illumina HiSeq System, the amplified TCR beta libraries were sequenced as 87-base-pair reads. The original pipeline was this. A later analysis tallied around 87 million unique TCR beta chains across the 666 repertoires, and approximately 11 million of those chains were shared by two or more donors. A nearest-neighbor algorithm error-corrected the raw reads and collapsed the reads into unique sequences, merging closely related sequences to remove PCR and sequencing errors. To assign V, D and J gene segments, CDR3 sequences were aligned to IMGT reference sequences. Each retained sequence needed at least a six-nucleotide match to both a V gene segment and a J gene segment. Rearrangements were called productive when the CDR3 lacked stop codons and stayed in frame with V and J; all others were non-productive. CDR3 was defined by IMGT convention, running from the second conserved V-encoded cysteine to the conserved J-encoded phenylalanine. Sequences without an unambiguous match to a single V gene segment were excluded from the earlier analysis of several hundred of the donors. In an earlier analysis of about 590 of the donors, a V segment was called functional when productive rearrangements were above 56.7%, and segregating when the standard deviation between donors exceeded 5%. A statistical classification framework was built for diagnosing cytomegalovirus status from the catalog of TCR beta chain sequences. In a later analysis, TCR nucleotide sequences were compared against IMGT/GENE-DB human TR gene sequences so that V and J genes could be assigned. Using the TCRdist pipeline, a later analysis assigned CDR3 sequences along with most-parsimonious VDJ recombination scenarios. A later analysis defined each TCR beta chain by its CDR3 amino acid sequence plus V-gene family, and excluded reads lacking a unique V-gene family. In a later analysis, fewer than 650 highly shared, low-generation-probability nucleotide sequences were removed to address suspected cross-contamination and a sequencing artifact. For each public chain, a later analysis derived a clonal expansion index from normalized ranks of inferred template counts within each repertoire. In a later analysis, generation probabilities were computed with a VDJ recombination model fitted to out-of-frame rearrangements, and the resulting probabilities were checked against IGoR. In a later analysis, TCR-TCR, TCR-HLA and TCR-CMV co-occurrence was scored with hypergeometric tests, and a repertoire-size bias correction was applied to TCR pairs. A later analysis estimated false discovery rates by permuting HLA or CMV assignments 20 times. In a later analysis, co-occurring TCRs were grouped using DBSCAN, with TCRdist sequence similarity added in when clustering inside HLA-allele-positive subsets. Co-occurrence clustering excluded repertoires with fewer than 30,000 or more than 120,000 public chains, plus five with anomalous nucleotide sharing. TCRdb carries this immuneACCESS record with in-frame sequences only. Its versions omit some clonotypes, under half of them owing to an unresolved V gene in the studies checked, with the rest unexplained. V and J calls and clone size come straight from that table; D and trimming were deduced from the DNA. In this sample the table shows around 130,000 clones, 75% to 90% of which occur a single time. 1% of the sample goes to the ten largest clones.

The sequence was obtained from a man between 40 and 49 years old in good health and CMV-seronegative. The rearranged chain carries TRBV6-1 and TRBJ2-1; matching of 6 bases hints at TRBD2 as the D gene. The sequenced sample consisted of PBMCs. The sequenced DNA: TGTGCCAGCAGTGAAGTGGGCGGGACGCTGAGCTCCTACAATGAGCAGTTCTTC. This codes for CASSEVGGTLSSYNEQFF.